The present T cell receptor (beta chain) was sequenced within a study of cytomegalovirus exposure and HLA in healthy donors (dated by TCRdb to about 2017). For the wider study: The 500 to 700 repertoires of the first cohort and the 120 validation repertoires were produced on the same platform, according to a later analysis. The study was designed to test whether signatures of past pathogen exposure could be identified by cataloging public T cell receptors. A separate validation cohort of 100 to 150 different subjects was used in addition to the roughly 640-subject first cohort. To predict cytomegalovirus infection status, the study brought together high-throughput TCR immunosequencing, statistical association of individual TCRs with disease status, and machine learning. Overall results and qualifications from the work: Of the cluster scores, 90% to 95% were above 0 in a later analysis, which found that TCRs clustered in the first cohort also tended to co-occur in the roughly 130 validation repertoires. The classifier was reported to diagnose cytomegalovirus status with high specificity and sensitivity in both the original and validation cohorts. The authors suggested that the approach could potentially be extended to other disease states and immunological phenotypes. A later analysis had no HLA typing for the validation cohort, so co-occurrence there was scored across all 130 or so repertoires. Most TCR sequences were seen in very few donors, while some public TCRs were found in many individuals. A few of the identified cytomegalovirus-associated TCR beta chains were confirmed in vitro to be specific for cytomegalovirus antigens. In the study, around 160 TCR beta chains were listed as associated with cytomegalovirus.

About this clone: Its cognate antigen has yet to be identified. The input lacks base qualities; no much larger clone sits a single base away.

The donors belonged to the validation cohort of around 110 subjects, which was separate from the approximately 680-subject first cohort. The library was generated by the immunoSEQ multiplex PCR assay. The original methods were these. A statistical classification framework was developed to diagnose cytomegalovirus status using the catalog of TCR beta chain sequences. Imported from immuneACCESS, the table was reduced by TCRdb to in-frame sequences with V and J called. These copies leave out some clones; in studies compared against another copy, an unresolved V gene accounts for under half, and the cause of the remainder is not known. That table gives V, J and clone size, and the DNA gave D and trimming. This sample has 60,000 to 85,000 clones in its table, and around 94% of those were observed once. The ten largest make up roughly 1.6% of the sample. CDR1 is given as MDHEN and CDR2 as SYDVKM, both from the germline V gene. The CDR3 goes from the cysteine to the phenylalanine over 15 residues. Just CDR3 DNA is preserved here, 45 bases in frame from base 1. V is pared back by 5 bases and J by 0 bases, with 14 bases lying between the germline termini.

The material sequenced was PBMCs. The rearrangement joined TRBV28 to TRBJ2-7; the D gene is perhaps TRBD1, from 7 matching bases. This sequence originates from a man younger than 35 in good health and CMV-seropositive. The nucleotide sequence is given as TGTGCCAGCAGTACCAGGGGGGCCTTCTCCTACGAGCAGTACTTC. This yields the protein CASSTRGAFSYEQYF.